The clone carrying this T cell receptor beta chain came up once. Its cognate antigen is unknown. The CDR3 contains 17 residues. Trimming stripped 0 bases from V and 5 bases from J, with 21 bases between. From germline, CDR1 is SGHRS and CDR2 YFSETQ. This record belongs to a study of T cell responses to AZD1222 COVID-19 vaccine. Notes on the study in general: Repertoires in all cases were sampled only once the peak T cell response had passed. Spike-wide coverage was observed for vaccine-associated CD4 TCRs, with dominant responses at 160-218 and 743-854.

Profiling relied on immunoSEQ multiplex PCR, and the TCRdb table lists in-frame clones only, not all of them. The table records about 180,000 clones, 88% of them present only once. Sequencing was performed on peripheral blood, taken 28 days after the second AZD1222 dose. The chain uses TRBV5-1 and TRBJ2-7; D possibly uses TRBD1 or TRBD2 (5 bases each). This sequence was found in an adult who received the AZD1222 COVID-19 vaccine. CDR3 region: CASSLVVGPGGRNEQYF. The CDR3 DNA reads as TGCGCCAGCAGCTTGGTGGTCGGACCTGGGGGAAGGAACGAGCAGTACTTC.